These 18 T cell receptor beta chains were sequenced from one sample in a study of T-cell memory formation after mild COVID-19. TCRdb analysed the 5' RACE reads with MiXCR anew, one entry per CDR3 protein. The sample yields 540,000 or so distinct CDR3 sequences, around 20% seen once. The sequenced sample consisted of PBMCs or a T cell subset sorted from them (not recorded which). All receptors derive from an adult woman who had mild COVID-19 (a few samples of this study predate the infection). Cell type and time point are not known.

This clonotype was counted only a few times. This chain uses TRBV5-5 with TRBJ2-3; D perhaps matches TRBD2 (5 bases). The CDR3 length is 15 residues. V lost 0 bases and J lost 5, with 13 bases in between. CDR1 and CDR2 (germline): SGHKS, YYEKEE (reference sequence). The CDR3 bases are TGTGCCAGCAGCTTGGTAGGTGGGAGTGAAGATACGCAGTATTTT. It encodes CASSLVGGSEDTQYF. Looking up the rest from reference TRBV5-5 and TRBJ2-3 gives the full variable domain: DAGVTQSPTHLIKTRGQQVTLRCSPISGHKSVSWYQQVLGQGPQFIFQYYEKEERGRGNFPDRFSARQFPNYSSELNVNALLLGDSALYLCASSLVGGSEDTQYFGPGTRLTVL.

This chain joins TRBV5-1 and TRBJ2-5; TRBD2 agrees at 15 bases. The CDR3 is 17 residues long. The V gene end was trimmed by 3 bases and the J gene end by 4 bases; junction bases not matched to a gene: 7. Germline values: CDR1 SGHRS, CDR2 YFSETQ. The chain's CDR3 is CASSSIRTSGRAETQYF. CDR3 nucleotides: TGCGCCAGCAGCTCGATTCGGACTAGCGGGAGGGCAGAGACCCAGTACTTC. The full variable domain, with the rest looked up from reference TRBV5-1 and TRBJ2-5, is KAGVTQTPRYLIKTRGQQVTLSCSPISGHRSVSWYQQTPGQGLQFLFEYFSETQRNKGNFPGRFSGRQFSNSRSEMNVSTLELGDSALYLCASSSIRTSGRAETQYFGPGTRLLVL.

The chain has TRBV24-1 and TRBJ2-7; D might be TRBD1 (6 bases). The CDR3 loop spans 14 amino acids. V shed 4 bases and J shed 1 base, with 10 bases lying between them. CDR1 and CDR2 (germline): KGHDR, SFDVKD. The CDR3 coding sequence is TGTGCCACCAGTGACACCGGGACATCCTACGAGCAGTACTTC. As protein: CATSDTGTSYEQYF.

This clonotype has just a few counts. The rearrangement uses TRBV14 and TRBJ2-7, with 9 bases matching TRBD1. The length of the CDR3 is 16 residues. Germline V CDR1 and CDR2: SGHDN, FVKESK. Trimming at V came to 2 bases and at J to 3 bases, leaving 8 bases not matched to a gene. In DNA form, the CDR3 reads TGTGCCAGCAGCCAATTCACCGGGACAGGGCACTACGAGCAGTACTTC. Translated: CASSQFTGTGHYEQYF.

This clonotype has just a few counts. The V call is TRBV4-2, the J call TRBJ2-1; 7 positions agree with TRBD2. This CDR3 has 17 residues. Losses at the gene ends were 3 bases for V and 0 bases for J; bases not matched to a gene: 8. Germline V gives CDR1 LGHNA, CDR2 YNFKEQ. The CDR3 loop reads CASSHILASSSYNEQFF. CDR3 DNA sequence: TGTGCCAGCAGCCACATACTAGCGTCGAGCTCCTACAATGAGCAGTTCTTC.

This clonotype was observed a few times. V is TRBV7-9 and J is TRBJ2-1; 7 bases align to TRBD2. Germline V gene sequence: CDR1 SEHNR, CDR2 FQNEAQ (reference sequence). V gave up 5 bases and J gave up 7 bases; unmatched junction bases: 17. The CDR3 runs to 17 residues. In DNA, the CDR3 is TGTGCCAGCAGCCCACCCCACCGGGATCCCGGGAGGAATGAGCAGTTCTTC. It translates to CASSPPHRDPGRNEQFF.

This clonotype was seen a handful of times. The chain links TRBV2 to TRBJ2-7; D might be TRBD1 (6 bases). This CDR3 has 12 amino acids. CDR1 and CDR2 (germline): SNHLY, FYNNEI. V was cut by 5 bases and J by 4 bases, with 9 bases left in between. DNA of the CDR3: TGTGCCAGCAGTACCGGGACATACGAGCAGTACTTC. It specifies CASSTGTYEQYF.

This clonotype was recorded many times. The chain uses TRBV20-1 and TRBJ2-5; TRBD2 agrees at 7 bases. This CDR3 comprises 17 residues. Germline V gene lookup returns CDR1 DFQATT and CDR2 SNEGSKA (reference sequence). After removal of 3 bases from V and 4 bases from J, the junction contained 17 bases not matched to a gene. As DNA, the CDR3 is TGCAGTGCTAGTGGTGGCGGGAGCTTCCAAGTGGGAGAGACCCAGTACTTC. It encodes CSASGGGSFQVGETQYF.

Comments on this clonotype: The junction departs from germline at one end; a sequencing error may be responsible. J is TRBJ2-5 and V is TRBV12-3 or TRBV12-4, with TRBD1 matching over 8 bases. CDR3 length: 14 residues. CDR3 region: CASSLGRGQENQYF. The CDR3 nucleotides read TGTGCCAGCAGTCTAGGCAGGGGGCAAGAGAACCAGTACTTC.

This clonotype was picked up many times. This chain uses TRBV7-3 with TRBJ2-2; 8 bases agree with TRBD1. The CDR3 runs 15 residues. V lost 5 bases, J lost 1 base, and 3 bases stayed unmatched. Germline V gene sequence: CDR1 SGHTA, CDR2 FQGTGA. DNA of the CDR3: TGTGCCAGCAGCCCCGGGACAGGGAACACCGGGGAGCTGTTTTTT. The encoded protein is CASSPGTGNTGELFF.

This clonotype was observed many times. This chain connects TRBV6-4 to TRBJ2-1; 7 nucleotides line up with TRBD1. Trimming removed 5 bases from V and 4 bases from J; junction bases left unmatched: 8. This CDR3 region has 15 residues. Germline V gene sequence: CDR1 MRHNA, CDR2 SNTAGT. The CDR3 loop reads CASSTEGAGYNEQFF. The DNA of the CDR3 is TGTGCCAGCAGTACCGAGGGGGCAGGGTACAATGAGCAGTTCTTC.

J is TRBJ1-3 and V is TRBV20-1; the D is unclear. Germline V gene data show CDR1 as DFQATT and CDR2 as SNEGSKA (reference sequence). The CDR3 contains 14 residues. V dropped 0 bases and J dropped 2 bases, with 8 bases sitting between them. The CDR3 DNA reads as TGCAGTGCTAGAGAGAGCAGACCTGGAAACACCATATATTTT. This codes for CSARESRPGNTIYF.

The J gene is TRBJ2-3, the V gene TRBV5-6; D perhaps matches TRBD1 (5 bases). Per germline, CDR1 SGHDT and CDR2 YYEEEE. V was clipped by 4 bases and J by 5 bases, with 14 bases between them. The length of the CDR3 is 14 residues. The CDR3 DNA sequence: TGTGCCAGCAGCCAGTTGACAGTTCGAGATACGCAGTATTTT. This sequence encodes CASSQLTVRDTQYF. The full variable domain, rest sourced from reference TRBV5-6 and TRBJ2-3, is DAGVTQSPTHLIKTRGQQVTLRCSPKSGHDTVSWYQQALGQGPQFIFQYYEEEERQRGNFPDRFSGHQFPNYSSELNVNALLLGDSALYLCASSQLTVRDTQYFGPGTRLTVL.

This clonotype was picked up many times. CDR3 amino acids: CASSLLQGNYNSPLHF. For the CDR3, the DNA is TGTGCCAGCAGCCTACTACAGGGGAACTATAATTCACCCCTCCACTTT. The chain combines TRBV7-9 with TRBJ1-6, with 7 bases identical to TRBD1. CDR3 length: 16 amino acids. The germline CDR1 and CDR2 sequences are SEHNR and FQNEAQ (reference sequence). V lost 5 bases to trimming and J lost 3 bases; unmatched junction nucleotides: 7.

The chain employs TRBV2 and TRBJ2-4; 9 nucleotides agree with TRBD1. With 6 bases clipped from V and 9 bases from J, the junction kept 9 bases outside the gene matches. Germline CDR1 reads SNHLY; CDR2 reads FYNNEI. This CDR3 is 14 amino acids long. CDR3 amino acids: CASREIDRGTIQYF. DNA of the CDR3: TGTGCCAGCAGGGAAATTGACAGGGGGACCATTCAGTACTTC. The whole variable domain, remainder taken from reference TRBV2 and TRBJ2-4, is EPEVTQTPSHQVTQMGQEVILRCVPISNHLYFYWYRQILGQKVEFLVSFYNNEISEKSEIFDDQFSVERPDGSNFTLKIRSTKLEDSAMYFCASREIDRGTIQYFGAGTRLSVL.

The V call is TRBV4-1, the J call TRBJ2-6; 7 positions match TRBD1. Germline trimming cut 4 bases from V and 3 bases from J; bases unmatched to any gene: 3. In germline, CDR1 is MGHRA, CDR2 YSYEKL. This CDR3 is 15 amino acids long. The CDR3 here is CASSPTGYGANVLTF. CDR3 DNA sequence: TGCGCCAGCAGCCCGACAGGGTATGGGGCCAACGTCCTGACTTTC.

The gene calls are TRBV7-3 and TRBJ2-3, with a possible D match to TRBD2 (6 bases). CDR3 length: 17 amino acids. CDR1 is SGHTA and CDR2 is FQGTGA in the germline V gene. V gave up 0 bases and J gave up 2 bases, with 15 bases separating them. The CDR3 DNA follows: TGTGCCAGCAGCTTAACCAGCCGTCAGCGGGTCACAGATACGCAGTATTTT. Amino acids: CASSLTSRQRVTDTQYF.

The chain couples TRBV20-1 to TRBJ1-1; D not resolved. Germline V gene data show CDR1 as DFQATT and CDR2 as SNEGSKA (reference sequence). Trimming removed 2 bases from V and 1 base from J, with 14 bases in between. The CDR3 extends over 15 amino acids. The CDR3 nucleotides read TGCAGTGCTAGACAGGTTATCAGTCCGAACACTGAAGCTTTCTTT. Its protein product is CSARQVISPNTEAFF.